These T cell receptor beta chains were read from a single sample in a study of neurological immune-mediated disorders. MiXCR, applied by TCRdb to the 5' RACE reads, yields one record per CDR3 protein. The sample includes just under 45,000 distinct CDR3 sequences, approximately 21% of them seen just once. Sample: PBMCs. All receptors derive from a man aged 55 to 69 with HTLV-1-associated myelopathy (HAM/TSP). Each CDR3 is given with its conserved first and last residue. Fields, in order: D gene, J gene, clone size, V gene, CDR3 DNA, CDR3 protein. The D gene is left open where the match is weak. Clone size is given for some rows only: seen once, a few or many times, or a class if the clone is expanded.

>NA|TRBJ2-7|once|TRBV30
TGTGCCTGGAGTGCCAAGCCCCACGAGCAGTACTTC
CAWSAKPHEQYF
>NA|TRBJ2-7|many|TRBV29-1
TGCAGCGGACGCCGGGACGGAGACGAGCAGTACTTC
CSGRRDGDEQYF
>NA|TRBJ2-5|many|TRBV5-1
TGCGCCAGCAGCATACAAGAGACCCAGTACTTC
CASSIQETQYF
>TRBD1|TRBJ1-1|NA|TRBV20-1
TGCAGTGCTCCCCGGACAGGGCCTGAAGCTTTCTTT
CSAPRTGPEAFF
>NA|TRBJ2-3|NA|TRBV2
TGTGCCAGCATAGGTCGTCGGGGCCGGAATACGCAGTATTTT
CASIGRRGRNTQYF
>TRBD1|TRBJ2-7|many|TRBV12-3/TRBV12-4
TGTGCCAGCAGCCACGACAGGGTGGCCCGGGACGAGCAGTACTTC
CASSHDRVARDEQYF
>NA|TRBJ2-5|many|TRBV4-1
TGCGCCAGCAGCCAAGATGTTGTCAGGGGTCGGGAGACCCAGTACTTC
CASSQDVVRGRETQYF
>TRBD2|TRBJ2-3|many|TRBV3-1
TGTGCCAGCAGCCAAGATTACAGACTAGCGGTGGATACGCAGTATTTT
CASSQDYRLAVDTQYF
>NA|TRBJ2-2|NA|TRBV5-1
TGCGCCAGCCTGTACGTGGACACAAACACCGGGGAGCTGTTTTTT
CASLYVDTNTGELFF
>NA|TRBJ1-2|NA|TRBV19
TGTGCCAGTAGTGAAAACCGTGGGACACTTCATGGCTACACCTTC
CASSENRGTLHGYTF
>NA|TRBJ2-5|many|TRBV5-8
TGTGCCAGCAGCTCTCAGGGGGAGACCCAGTACTTC
CASSSQGETQYF
>NA|TRBJ2-7|NA|TRBV21-1
TGTGCCAGCAGCAAAGGGGACAGTTCCTACGAGCAGTACTTC
CASSKGDSSYEQYF
>TRBD1|TRBJ2-3|few|TRBV5-1
TGCGCCAGCAAAGGGGGCCCACCGGGCCCCGGGAGCACAGATACGCAGTATTTT
CASKGGPPGPGSTDTQYF